These 2 T cell receptor beta chains originate from one sample sequenced in a study of blood T cell repertoires in COVID-19. Measured with immunoSEQ multiplex PCR; TCRdb has only the in-frame clones, and not every one. The sample includes about 81,000 clones, 91% of them seen just once. The sequencing sample was made of peripheral blood. The receptors originated from a woman aged 50 to 60 in a cohort sampled during active COVID-19.

The J gene is TRBJ2-7, the V gene TRBV5-4, with 8 bases identical to TRBD2. This CDR3 region has 14 residues. The V gene end was trimmed by 3 bases and the J gene end by 2 bases; junction bases not matched to a gene: 4. Germline CDR1 reads SGHNT; CDR2 reads YYREEE (reference sequence). CDR3 sequence: CASSSGTRAYEQYF. CDR3 nucleotide sequence: TGTGCCAGCAGCTCCGGGACTAGGGCCTACGAGCAGTACTTC.

A single count supports this clone. The V call is TRBV25-1, the J call TRBJ1-3; D perhaps matches TRBD1 (6 bases). The CDR3 spans 16 residues. Deletions cut 3 bases from V and 2 bases from J, with 14 bases between. CDR1 and CDR2 (germline): MGHDK, SYGVNS. This chain's CDR3 is CASSDTGQGAGNTIYF. The CDR3 coding sequence is TGTGCCAGCAGTGACACAGGGCAGGGAGCTGGAAACACCATATATTTT.